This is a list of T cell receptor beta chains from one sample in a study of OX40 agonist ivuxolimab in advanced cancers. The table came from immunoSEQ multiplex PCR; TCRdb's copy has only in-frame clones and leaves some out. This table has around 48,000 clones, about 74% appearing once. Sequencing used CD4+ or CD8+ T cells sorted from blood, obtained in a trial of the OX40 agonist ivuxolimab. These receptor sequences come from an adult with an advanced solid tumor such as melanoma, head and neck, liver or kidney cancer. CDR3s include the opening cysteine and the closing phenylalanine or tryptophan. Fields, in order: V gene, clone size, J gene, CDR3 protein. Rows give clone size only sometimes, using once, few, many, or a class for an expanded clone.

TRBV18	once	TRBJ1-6	CASSPYTPGQGYNSPLHF
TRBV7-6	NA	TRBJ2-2	CASTRGRNTGELFF
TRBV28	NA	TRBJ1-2	CASSNTIGYTF
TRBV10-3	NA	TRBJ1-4	CAIRTGSDEKLFF
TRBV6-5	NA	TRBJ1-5	CASSLTGVNQPQHF
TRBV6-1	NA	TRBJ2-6	CASSARTGVSSGANVLTF
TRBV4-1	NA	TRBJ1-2	CASSQGVTGYGYTF
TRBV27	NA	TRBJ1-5	CASSLGRGGEPQHF
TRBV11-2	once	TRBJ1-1	CASSHPGRLNTEAFF
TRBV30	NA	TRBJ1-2	CAWSSGGYGYTF
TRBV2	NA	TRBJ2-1	CASNLLGYNEQFF
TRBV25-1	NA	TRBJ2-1	CASSGQLAGVPYNEQFF
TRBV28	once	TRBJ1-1	CASSSTRHRGQNTEAFF
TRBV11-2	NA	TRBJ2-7	CASSLSGTGTYEQYF
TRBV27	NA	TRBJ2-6	CASSSWSSGANVLTF
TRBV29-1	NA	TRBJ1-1	CSGGGGGAEAFF
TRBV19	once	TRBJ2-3	CASSTSAAWGTDTQYF
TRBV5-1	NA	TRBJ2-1	CASSLALAGGMNEQFF
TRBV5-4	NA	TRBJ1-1	CASSLNRGQTEAFF
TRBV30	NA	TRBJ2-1	CAWSVTGINNEQFF
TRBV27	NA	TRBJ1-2	CASSSVGDGYTF
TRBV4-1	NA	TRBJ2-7	CASSQSASGRVYEQYF
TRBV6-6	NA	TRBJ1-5	CASSVTGDAAQPQHF
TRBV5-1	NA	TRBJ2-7	CASSLGNSGSYEQYF
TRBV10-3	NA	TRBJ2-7	CATGLSKGAYEQYF
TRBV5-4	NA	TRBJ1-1	CASSSGQMRTEAFF
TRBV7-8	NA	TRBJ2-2	CASSLLAGGETGELFF
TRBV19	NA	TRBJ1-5	CASSKIGRSNQPQHF